This TCR beta chain emerged from a study of T cell clones after liver transplantation. Across the study: A pre-transplant mixed lymphocyte reaction with TCRbeta sequencing defined graft-donor-reactive clones followed in post-transplant blood.

Study-wide points: Low donor cell numbers restricted donor-reactive repertoire measurement in two subjects. A larger donor-reactive than third-party decline suggested partial antigen-specific deletion. Graft donor-reactive T cells may have migrated into the graft rather than being deleted.

Per germline, CDR1 SGHRS and CDR2 YFSETQ. The V end lost 0 bases, the J end lost 7 bases, and 13 bases lay between the germline ends. The CDR3 length is 14 residues. This clone showed up just once. Its antigen is currently unknown. Clones were sequenced by immunoSEQ multiplex PCR, and TCRdb holds only the in-frame ones, with some missing. The sample holds tens of thousands of clones; over 80% are singletons and the top ten take 2.5% to 3.5%. The chain uses TRBV5-1 and TRBJ1-1; a possible D gene is TRBD1 (6 bases). The sample here was CD4+ T cells from blood, taken at the 22-month timepoint. The source is a human patient who received a liver transplant. Some T cells may trace back to the graft donor. CDR3: CASSLVGGLGEAFF. In DNA form, the CDR3 reads TGCGCCAGCAGCTTGGTTGGGGGGCTGGGTGAAGCTTTCTTT.